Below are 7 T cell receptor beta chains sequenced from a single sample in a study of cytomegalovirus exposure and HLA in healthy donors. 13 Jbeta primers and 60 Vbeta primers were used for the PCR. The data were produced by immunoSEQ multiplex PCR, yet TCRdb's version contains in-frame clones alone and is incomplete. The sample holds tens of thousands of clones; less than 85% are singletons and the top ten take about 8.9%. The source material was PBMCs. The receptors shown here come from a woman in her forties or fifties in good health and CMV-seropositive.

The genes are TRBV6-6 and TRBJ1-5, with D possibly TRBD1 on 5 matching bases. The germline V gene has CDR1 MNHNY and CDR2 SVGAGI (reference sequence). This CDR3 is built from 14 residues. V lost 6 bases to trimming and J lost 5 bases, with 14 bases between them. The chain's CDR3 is CASSWKVQDQPQHF. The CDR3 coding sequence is TGTGCCAGCAGCTGGAAAGTACAGGATCAGCCCCAGCATTTT.

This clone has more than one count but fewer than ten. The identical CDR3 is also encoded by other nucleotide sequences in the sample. The CDR3 sequence is CASSLGQSTDTQYF. The CDR3 DNA sequence: TGTGCCAGCAGCCTTGGACAAAGCACAGATACGCAGTATTTT. The V gene is TRBV11-3, the J gene TRBJ2-3; tentatively, D is TRBD1 (5 bases). The CDR3 contains 14 residues. With 5 bases removed from V and 0 bases from J, the gap between germline ends came to 9 bases. Germline assignment: CDR1 SGHNT and CDR2 YENEEA.

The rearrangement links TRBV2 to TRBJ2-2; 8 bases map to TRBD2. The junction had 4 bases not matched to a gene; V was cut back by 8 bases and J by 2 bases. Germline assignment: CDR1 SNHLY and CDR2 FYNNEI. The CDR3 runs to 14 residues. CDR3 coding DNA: TGTGCCAGCCTAGCGGGTATAAACACCGGGGAGCTGTTTTTT. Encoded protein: CASLAGINTGELFF.

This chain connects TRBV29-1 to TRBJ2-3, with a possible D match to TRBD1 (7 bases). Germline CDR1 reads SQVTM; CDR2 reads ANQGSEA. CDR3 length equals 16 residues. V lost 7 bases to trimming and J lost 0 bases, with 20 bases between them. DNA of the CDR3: TGCAGCGCCCGGGGGTATGAGGGGGCGAGCACAGATACGCAGTATTTT. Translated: CSARGYEGASTDTQYF.

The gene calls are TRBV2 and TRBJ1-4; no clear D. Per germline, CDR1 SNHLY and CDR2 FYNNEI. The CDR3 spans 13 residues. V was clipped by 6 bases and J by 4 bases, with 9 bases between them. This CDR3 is CASRRDHNEKLFF. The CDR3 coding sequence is TGTGCCAGCAGGAGGGATCATAATGAAAAACTGTTTTTT.

CDR3: CASSPFAGASGEQYF. CDR3 coding DNA: TGTGCCAGCAGTCCCTTTGCGGGTGCGTCGGGCGAGCAGTACTTC. This chain links TRBV2 with TRBJ2-7; TRBD2 might be the D (5 bases). This CDR3 has 15 amino acids. The germline V gene encodes CDR1 SNHLY and CDR2 FYNNEI. V lost 5 bases to trimming and J lost 6 bases, with 20 bases between them.

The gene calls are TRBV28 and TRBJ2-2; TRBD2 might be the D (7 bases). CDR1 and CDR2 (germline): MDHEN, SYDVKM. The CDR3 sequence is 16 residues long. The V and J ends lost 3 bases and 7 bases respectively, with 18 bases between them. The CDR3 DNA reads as TGTGCCAGCAGTTTGGTTGGGGGGGCCGATGGCGGGGAGCTGTTTTTT. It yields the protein CASSLVGGADGGELFF.